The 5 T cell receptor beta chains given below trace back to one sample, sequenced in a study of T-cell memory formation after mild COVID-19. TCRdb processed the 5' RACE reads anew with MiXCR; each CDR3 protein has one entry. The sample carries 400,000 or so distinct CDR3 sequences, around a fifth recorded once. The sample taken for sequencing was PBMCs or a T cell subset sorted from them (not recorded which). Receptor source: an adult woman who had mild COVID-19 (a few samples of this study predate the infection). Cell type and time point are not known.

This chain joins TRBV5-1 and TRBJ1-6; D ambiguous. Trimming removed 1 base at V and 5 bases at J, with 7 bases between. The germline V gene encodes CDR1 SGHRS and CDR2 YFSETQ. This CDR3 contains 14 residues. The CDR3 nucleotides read TGCGCCAGCAGCTTGTGGATGGATAATTCACCCCTCCACTTT. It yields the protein CASSLWMDNSPLHF.

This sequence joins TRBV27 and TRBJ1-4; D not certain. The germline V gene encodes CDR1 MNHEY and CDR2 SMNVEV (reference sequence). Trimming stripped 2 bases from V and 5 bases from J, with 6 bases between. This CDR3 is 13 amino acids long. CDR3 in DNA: TGTGCCAGCAGTTTAACCAGGAATGAAAAACTGTTTTTT. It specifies CASSLTRNEKLFF.

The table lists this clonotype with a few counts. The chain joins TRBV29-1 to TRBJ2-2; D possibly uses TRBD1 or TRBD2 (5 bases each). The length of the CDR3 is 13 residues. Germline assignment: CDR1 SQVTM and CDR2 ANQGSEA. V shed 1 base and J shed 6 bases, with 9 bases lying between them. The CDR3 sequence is CSVEGTGPGELFF. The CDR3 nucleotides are TGCAGCGTTGAAGGAACGGGGCCCGGGGAGCTGTTTTTT.

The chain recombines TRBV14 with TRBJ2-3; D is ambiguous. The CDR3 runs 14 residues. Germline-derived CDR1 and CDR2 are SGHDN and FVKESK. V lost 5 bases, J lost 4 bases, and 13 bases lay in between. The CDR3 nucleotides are TGTGCCAGCAGCTGGAAGGTTCCTTCAGATACGCAGTATTTT. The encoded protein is CASSWKVPSDTQYF.

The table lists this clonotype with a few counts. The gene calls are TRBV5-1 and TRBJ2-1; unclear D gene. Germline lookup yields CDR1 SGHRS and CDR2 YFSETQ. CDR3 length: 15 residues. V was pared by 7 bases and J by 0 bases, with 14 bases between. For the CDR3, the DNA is TGCGCCAGCGCCCTTCCTAGGAGCTCCTACAATGAGCAGTTCTTC. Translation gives CASALPRSSYNEQFF.